Here is one TCR beta chain with its context. Its antigen remains unidentified. There are no base qualities to consult, and no much larger clone falls within one base. Including the terminal cysteine and phenylalanine, the CDR3 comprises 14 residues. Only the CDR3 DNA is retained, 42 bases long and in frame from the first base. The junction shows trimming of 0 bases on V and 7 bases on J, plus 11 bases between the germline ends. CDR1 and CDR2 are read off the germline V gene as SGHRS and YFSETQ. This sample is part of a study of T cell changes during pregnancy in multiple sclerosis (dated by TCRdb to the late 2010s). Broadly, across the study: The study examined how the T cell repertoire changed over the course of pregnancy in women with multiple sclerosis.

Libraries were prepared through the immunoSEQ multiplex PCR assay. TCRdb mirrors the immuneACCESS table, restricted to in-frame sequences. Some clones are absent from its copies; in checked studies, under half trace to an unresolved V gene, and the reason for the others is unknown. The sample table lists 70,000 to 75,000 clones, 75% to 90% of them with a count of one. Approximately 3.3% of the sample goes to the ten largest clones. The source is a female donor with multiple sclerosis, enrolled in a pregnancy study. The sequences come from peripheral blood, collected before pregnancy. Recombination connected TRBV5-1 to TRBJ1-5; the D gene cannot be named for sure. For the CDR3, the sequence is CASSLGAAGQPQHF. The nucleotides read TGCGCCAGCAGCTTGGGTGCAGCAGGCCAGCCCCAGCATTTT.